One and the same sample provided the 18 T cell receptor beta chains below, sequenced in a study of shared clonotypes between healthy human individuals. Selected positively for CCR7 and CD45RO-negative, naive CD8 cells excluded terminally differentiated effector memory CD45RA+ cells. The protocol was immunoSEQ multiplex PCR, while the TCRdb copy is restricted to in-frame clones and leaves out a portion. The sample has roughly 2,000,000 clones, just under 95% seen once. Sequencing was carried out using naive CD8+ T cells sorted from blood. The receptor set was obtained from a man aged 18 to 30 in good health.

The chain carries TRBV27 and TRBJ1-5; weak D call: TRBD1 (5 bases). CDR3 length: 15 residues. The V and J ends lost 2 bases and 4 bases respectively, with 12 bases between them. CDR1 is MNHEY and CDR2 is SMNVEV in the germline V gene (reference sequence). The CDR3 reads CASSLGGAANQPQHF. DNA for the CDR3: TGTGCCAGCAGTTTAGGAGGGGCCGCAAATCAGCCCCAGCATTTT.

This clone was seen only once. The chain carries TRBV4-3 and TRBJ2-6; 7 positions match TRBD1. This CDR3 is 16 amino acids long. Germline V gene data show CDR1 as LGHNA and CDR2 as YSLEER. The trim removed 2 bases at V and 2 bases at J, leaving 3 bases unmatched. The CDR3 DNA is TGCGCCAGCAGCCAAAGTGACAGGGCTGGGGCCAACGTCCTGACTTTC. As protein: CASSQSDRAGANVLTF.

In regard to this clone: Other DNA sequences from this sample encode an identical CDR3 as well. The genes are TRBV5-1 and TRBJ2-7; a possible D gene is TRBD2 (5 bases). In germline, CDR1 is SGHRS, CDR2 YFSETQ. The CDR3 is made up of 13 amino acids. Trimming removed 0 bases from V and 5 bases from J, with 9 bases in between. For the CDR3, the DNA is TGCGCCAGCAGCTTGGCCCCGGGGAACGAGCAGTACTTC. Translation: CASSLAPGNEQYF.

The rearrangement uses TRBV6-1 and TRBJ1-5; TRBD1 aligns across 8 bases. The CDR3 loop spans 14 amino acids. Germline V lookup: CDR1 MNHNS, CDR2 SASEGT. The junction had 10 bases not matched to a gene; V was cut back by 10 bases and J by 5 bases. CDR3 in DNA: TGTGCCACCGACTCCGGGACAGGTCATCAGCCCCAGCATTTT. As protein: CATDSGTGHQPQHF.

The genes are TRBV28 and TRBJ2-7; a weak D match, TRBD1 (5 bases). The CDR3 runs to 15 residues. Trimming left V 6 bases short and J 0 bases short, with 15 bases between. Germline V gives CDR1 MDHEN, CDR2 SYDVKM. The CDR3 nucleotides are TGTGCCAGCAGGCTGGGGCAGATGAGCTCCTACGAGCAGTACTTC. Translated, it gives CASRLGQMSSYEQYF.

This chain joins TRBV5-1 and TRBJ2-7; D may be TRBD1 (6 bases). There are 14 residues in the CDR3. V shed 7 bases and J shed 0 bases, with 14 bases lying between them. Germline loops: CDR1 SGHRS, CDR2 YFSETQ. The CDR3 nucleotides are TGCGCCAGCGGCCCCCGGGACACCTCCTACGAGCAGTACTTC. It is translated as CASGPRDTSYEQYF.

The V call is TRBV4-2, the J call TRBJ1-2, with 10 bases identical to TRBD1. CDR3 size: 14 residues. Germline V gene data show CDR1 as LGHNA and CDR2 as YNFKEQ. V dropped 3 bases and J dropped 8; count of bases not matched to a gene: 6. CDR3 DNA: TGTGCCAGCAGCCATCGGACAGGGGGGGACGGCTACACCTTC. This encodes CASSHRTGGDGYTF.

J is TRBJ2-2 and V is TRBV5-6; 12 bases match TRBD2. V lost 3 bases and J lost 0; bases outside the gene matches: 9. CDR1 and CDR2 (germline): SGHDT, YYEEEE. The CDR3 contains 19 residues. The DNA of the CDR3 is TGTGCCAGCAGCTGGCCGGGACTAGCGGGTGGGCCGAACACCGGGGAGCTGTTTTTT. Translation gives CASSWPGLAGGPNTGELFF.

To note about this clone: Other DNA sequences from this sample encode an identical CDR3 as well. This chain joins TRBV6-5 and TRBJ2-5; no firm D call. The germline V gene encodes CDR1 MNHEY and CDR2 SVGAGI. V lost 0 bases, J lost 5 bases, and 7 bases lay in between. This CDR3 is 13 amino acids long. The CDR3 DNA sequence: TGTGCCAGCAGTTACTCGGAGAGGGAGACCCAGTACTTC. This gives the protein CASSYSERETQYF.

The V gene is TRBV7-9, the J gene TRBJ2-5; no clear D. Germline-derived CDR1 and CDR2 are SEHNR and FQNEAQ (reference sequence). V was cut by 7 bases and J by 4 bases, with 16 bases left in between. This CDR3 is built from 14 residues. CDR3 residues: CASTGEEQIETQYF. The DNA of the CDR3 is TGTGCCAGCACCGGTGAGGAGCAGATAGAGACCCAGTACTTC. Looking up the rest from reference TRBV7-9 and TRBJ2-5 gives the full variable domain: DTGVSQNPRHKITKRGQNVTFRCDPISEHNRLYWYRQTLGQGPEFLTYFQNEAQLEKSRLLSDRFSAERPKGSFSTLEIQRTEQGDSAMYLCASTGEEQIETQYFGPGTRLLVL.

The chain recombines TRBV7-6 with TRBJ1-1, with 8 bases identical to TRBD1. Unmatched junction bases numbered 5, after V lost 5 bases and J lost 6 bases. Germline V gene sequence: CDR1 SGHVS, CDR2 FNYEAQ. The length of the CDR3 is 13 residues. The CDR3 DNA reads as TGTGCCAGCAGCCAGGGGGCGGGAGCTGAAGCTTTCTTT. It encodes CASSQGAGAEAFF.

Concerning this clone: This sample also contains other DNA sequences that code for the same CDR3. The chain employs TRBV27 and TRBJ2-3; a possible D gene is TRBD2 (5 bases). The CDR3 extends over 16 amino acids. Germline CDR1 reads MNHEY; CDR2 reads SMNVEV (reference sequence). Between the trimmed V and J ends, which lost 2 bases and 0 bases, there was a span of 12 bases. CDR3: CASSLSAGASTDTQYF. In DNA, the CDR3 is TGTGCCAGCAGTTTAAGCGCGGGTGCTAGCACAGATACGCAGTATTTT.

The gene calls are TRBV6-5 and TRBJ2-2, with 8 bases aligning to TRBD2. The CDR3 consists of 16 residues. The V segment lost 2 bases and the J segment 7 bases; nucleotides outside the gene matches: 9. Germline CDR1 reads MNHEY; CDR2 reads SVGAGI. CDR3 DNA sequence: TGTGCCAGCAGTTACGGGGTTAGCGGGATGGTCGGGGAGCTGTTTTTT. Its protein product is CASSYGVSGMVGELFF.

The CDR3 nucleotides read TGTGCCAGCAGTTTATCAGGGGGACGAATCCACGGCTACACCTTC. The encoded protein is CASSLSGGRIHGYTF. The chain uses TRBV27 and TRBJ1-2, with D possibly matching TRBD1 (6 bases). This CDR3 has 15 residues. Trimming took 0 bases from V and 8 from J, leaving 16 bases between them. Germline lookup yields CDR1 MNHEY and CDR2 SMNVEV (reference sequence).

The rearrangement links TRBV7-2 to TRBJ2-2, with 15 bases matching TRBD2. CDR3 size: 19 residues. Germline-derived CDR1 and CDR2 are SGHTA and FQGNSA. The J segment lost 6 bases and the V segment lost 0 bases, leaving 8 bases of the junction unmatched. The CDR3 spells CASSLALGLAGGLPGELFF. DNA for the CDR3: TGTGCCAGCAGCTTAGCGCTCGGACTAGCGGGAGGGCTCCCCGGGGAGCTGTTTTTT.

The chain joins TRBV11-3 to TRBJ2-1; 8 bases line up with TRBD2. The V gene's germline CDR1 is SGHNT and CDR2 YENEEA. The CDR3 consists of 13 residues. V lost 8 bases, J lost 7 bases, and 7 bases stayed unmatched. The CDR3 DNA sequence: TGTGCCAGCGGCGGCGGGGGGTCAAATGAGCAGTTCTTC. Protein product: CASGGGGSNEQFF.

This chain connects TRBV7-9 to TRBJ2-5; 8 nucleotides match TRBD1. The germline V gene encodes CDR1 SEHNR and CDR2 FQNEAQ (reference sequence). This CDR3 comprises 14 residues. V shed 6 bases and J 4 bases; nucleotides not matched to a gene: 7. The CDR3 protein is CASSEQTGVETQYF. CDR3 sequence (DNA): TGTGCCAGCAGTGAACAGACAGGGGTAGAGACCCAGTACTTC.

The chain recombines TRBV4-1 with TRBJ2-7, with 10 bases that match TRBD2. The V gene end was trimmed by 4 bases and the J gene end by 3 bases; junction bases not matched to a gene: 9. CDR1 and CDR2 from the germline V gene are MGHRA and YSYEKL. This CDR3 has 16 amino acids. The CDR3, as DNA: TGCGCCAGCAGCCTCAAATTAGCGGGAGGCGACTACGAGCAGTACTTC. Its protein is CASSLKLAGGDYEQYF.